This record covers a single T cell receptor beta chain. Antigen unknown. The sample belongs to a study of radiation and T cells in renal cell carcinoma. Study findings and constraints: From baseline, blood top tumor clonotypes peaked at 2 weeks post-radiation.

The length of the CDR3 is 17 residues. The germline V gene encodes CDR1 SGDLS and CDR2 YYNGEE. V lost 2 bases and J lost 1; bases outside the gene matches: 4. Generated by immunoSEQ multiplex PCR, the TCRdb table keeps only in-frame clones and is missing some. The sample lists roughly 170,000 clones, around 89% seen once, with 10% to 12% in the top ten. Time point reported: blood 4 weeks post-SBRT, at nephrectomy. Treatment denoted: 15 Gy SBRT to primary tumor, nephrectomy 4 weeks later. Nephrectomy followed 15 Gy stereotactic body radiation by 4 weeks. This receptor was obtained from a woman aged 45-65 years with renal cell carcinoma. The source material was blood, sampled from a patient whose treatment included radiotherapy and nephrectomy. V gene TRBV9 combines with J gene TRBJ2-7, with 15 bases fitting TRBD2. CDR3 nucleotide sequence: TGTGCCAGCAGCGTTTCCGGGACTAGCGGGGGGTCCTACGAGCAGTACTTC. This encodes CASSVSGTSGGSYEQYF.